The T cell receptor (beta chain) described here comes from a study of PD-1 blockade in classical Hodgkin lymphoma. Study in general: A 3 mg/kg intravenous dose of nivolumab was received by patients every 2 weeks.

Each patient's relapse followed autologous stem cell transplantation, and brentuximab vedotin exposure varied. Clones were sequenced by immunoSEQ multiplex PCR, and TCRdb holds only the in-frame ones, with some missing. This table holds about 10,000 clones, 90% to 95% found once. The CDR3 extends over 16 amino acids. Deletions cut 3 bases from V and 2 bases from J, with 16 bases between. CDR1 and CDR2 from the germline V gene are SGHNT and YYREEE (reference sequence). The chain carries TRBV5-4 and TRBJ2-3; weak D call: TRBD2 (6 bases). The input for sequencing was peripheral blood mononuclear cells (PBMCs), taken at baseline. The origin of this receptor is a human donor with classical Hodgkin lymphoma. CDR3 sequence: CASSYVPREPTDTQYF. DNA for the CDR3: TGTGCCAGCAGCTATGTTCCACGGGAGCCCACAGATACGCAGTATTTT. The complete variable domain, with remaining parts taken from reference TRBV5-4 and TRBJ2-3, reads ETGVTQSPTHLIKTRGQQVTLRCSSQSGHNTVSWYQQALGQGPQFIFQYYREEENGRGNFPPRFSGLQFPNYSSELNVNALELDDSALYLCASSYVPREPTDTQYFGPGTRLTVL.